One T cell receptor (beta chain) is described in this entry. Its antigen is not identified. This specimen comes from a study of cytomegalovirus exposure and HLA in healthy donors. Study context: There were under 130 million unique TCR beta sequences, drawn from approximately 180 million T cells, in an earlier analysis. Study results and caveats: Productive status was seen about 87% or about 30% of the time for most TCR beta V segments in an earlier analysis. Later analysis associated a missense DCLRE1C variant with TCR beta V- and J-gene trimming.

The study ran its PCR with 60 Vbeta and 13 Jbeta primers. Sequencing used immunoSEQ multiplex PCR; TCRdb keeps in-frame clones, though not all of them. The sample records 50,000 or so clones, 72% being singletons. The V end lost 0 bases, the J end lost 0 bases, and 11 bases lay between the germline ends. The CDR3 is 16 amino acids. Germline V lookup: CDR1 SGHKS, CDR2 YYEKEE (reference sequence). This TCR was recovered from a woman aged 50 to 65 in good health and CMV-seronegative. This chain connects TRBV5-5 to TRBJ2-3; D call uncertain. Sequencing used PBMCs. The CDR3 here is CASSLELAYSTDTQYF. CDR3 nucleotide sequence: TGTGCCAGCAGCTTGGAATTAGCCTATAGCACAGATACGCAGTATTTT.